The clone carrying this TCR beta chain was counted only a few times. Its matching antigen is unknown. This sample is part of a study of cytomegalovirus exposure and HLA in healthy donors. Study-wide points: In a later analysis, TCR beta V- and J-gene trimming was associated with a missense DCLRE1C variant. It was assumed in the presence/absence analyses that sequencing depth was roughly uniform across donors.

The ends lost 6 bases at V and 4 bases at J; junction bases unmatched: 7. CDR1 and CDR2 from the germline V gene are MNHEY and SVGAGI. The CDR3 is 14 amino acids. The PCR had 60 Vbeta and 13 Jbeta primers. The method was immunoSEQ multiplex PCR; TCRdb's version includes in-frame clones alone and lacks a portion of them. The sample carries fewer than 200,000 clones, around 78% recorded once. V is TRBV6-5 and J is TRBJ2-7; 9 bases align to TRBD1. The receptor comes from a female donor in good health and CMV-seronegative. What was sequenced was PBMCs. The CDR3 nucleotides read TGTGCCAGCAGCCCCGGGACAGGGCGGTACGAGCAGTACTTC. Translation gives CASSPGTGRYEQYF.